This passage covers 15 T cell receptor beta chains from one sample sequenced in a study of blood T cells in healthy people across ages. Combining a sample-barcoded 5' primer with a J-beta primer mix, a second PCR ran for 7 to 11 cycles. Using its own MiXCR run on the 5' RACE reads, TCRdb lists one record per CDR3 protein. The data contain over 700,000 distinct CDR3 sequences, roughly 53% of them singletons. The specimen was blood. The receptor source for this set is an elderly man in good health.

The chain carries TRBV12-3 or TRBV12-4 and TRBJ2-1, with D unclear. This CDR3 region has 14 residues. Trimming took 6 bases from V and 5 from J, leaving 14 bases between them. The CDR3 DNA follows: TGTGCCAGCAGCTTTCCCCCAGCGAACAATGAGCAGTTCTTC. Amino acids: CASSFPPANNEQFF.

The rearrangement links TRBV6-6 to TRBJ2-7; possible D gene TRBD2, 7 bases. V lost 6 bases and J lost 5, with 20 bases in between. The CDR3 is 15 amino acids. Germline CDR1 and CDR2: MNHNY and SVGAGI (reference sequence). The CDR3 DNA reads TGTGCCAGCAGCCCCCCAGGGGAGGGGGTCAACGAGCAGTACTTC. It yields the protein CASSPPGEGVNEQYF.

The chain couples TRBV5-7 to TRBJ1-4; 11 bases align to TRBD1. TRBV5-7 is treated as an ORF (open reading frame) with a function not yet certain. V lost 0 bases to trimming and J lost 1 base; unmatched junction nucleotides: 5. CDR3 length: 18 amino acids. The CDR3 reads CASSLGTGGFGTNEKLFF. Here the CDR3 DNA reads TGTGCCAGCAGCTTGGGGACAGGGGGCTTTGGAACTAATGAAAAACTGTTTTTT.

This chain uses TRBV18 with TRBJ2-5; no clear D. CDR3 length: 16 residues. Trimming pared 3 bases from V and 1 base from J, leaving 15 bases between. Per germline, CDR1 KGHSH and CDR2 LQKENI. CDR3 bases: TGTGCCAGCTCACCGGGTGCCATCGGCTTCCAAGAGACCCAGTACTTC. It codes for CASSPGAIGFQETQYF.

The J gene is TRBJ1-1, the V gene TRBV7-9; a weak D match, TRBD1 (6 bases). Germline-derived CDR1 and CDR2 are SEHNR and FQNEAQ (reference sequence). The ends were cut back, 8 bases at V and 1 base at J, with 14 bases in the middle. The CDR3 length is 14 residues. CDR3 protein: CASLRGDANTEAFF. In DNA, the CDR3 is TGTGCCAGCCTAAGGGGGGACGCGAACACTGAAGCTTTCTTT.

The V gene is TRBV24-1, the J gene TRBJ2-1; 9 nucleotides line up with TRBD2. The trim removed 10 bases at V and 10 bases at J, leaving 10 bases unmatched. CDR3 length: 13 amino acids. Germline V lookup: CDR1 KGHDR, CDR2 SFDVKD. For the CDR3, the DNA is TGTGCCACGGGGCGGGAGGGCCCCCGCGAGCAGTTCTTC. Translation gives CATGREGPREQFF.

This clonotype has a single count. The chain combines TRBV24-1 with TRBJ2-7, with a tentative D call TRBD1 (5 bases). Trimming shortened V by 3 bases and J by 0 bases, and 8 bases separated the two germline ends. CDR1 and CDR2 (germline): KGHDR, SFDVKD. CDR3 size: 14 residues. In DNA, the CDR3 is TGTGCCACCAGTGATGCGGACAACTCCTACGAGCAGTACTTC. Translating it yields CATSDADNSYEQYF.

This clonotype has just a few counts. The chain is built from TRBV29-1 and TRBJ2-3, with 12 nucleotides matching TRBD1. The CDR3 sequence is 14 residues long. Per the germline V gene, CDR1 is SQVTM and CDR2 is ANQGSEA. After removal of 7 bases from V and 5 bases from J, the junction contained 7 bases not matched to a gene. CDR3 residues: CSGLGQGARDTQYF. The CDR3 DNA reads TGCAGCGGCCTGGGACAGGGGGCGCGAGATACGCAGTATTTT.

There are a few counts of this clonotype. This chain uses TRBV6-2 or TRBV6-3 with TRBJ2-3, with D possibly being TRBD1 or TRBD2 (7 bases each). The V end lost 6 bases, the J end lost 14 bases, and 33 bases lay between the germline ends. The V gene's germline CDR1 is MNHEY and CDR2 SVGEGT. CDR3 length: 17 amino acids. As DNA, the CDR3 is TGTGCCAGCAGCCAACGCGTCAGCGGGGTTGGGGACAGATACGCGTATTTT. Translated: CASSQRVSGVGDRYAYF.

V gene TRBV11-1 combines with J gene TRBJ2-1; 10 nucleotides match TRBD2. This CDR3 is 15 amino acids long. With 1 base clipped from V and 7 bases from J, the junction kept 4 bases outside the gene matches. CDR1 is SGHAT and CDR2 is FQDESV in the germline V gene (reference sequence). CDR3 nucleotides: TGTGCCAGCAGCTTAGGAGCGGGAGGGGTGAATGAGCAGTTCTTC. It translates to CASSLGAGGVNEQFF.

This clonotype was seen only once. This chain joins TRBV9 and TRBJ1-1, with D hard to call. Trimming stripped 0 bases from V and 1 base from J, with 7 bases between. The germline V gene encodes CDR1 SGDLS and CDR2 YYNGEE. CDR3 length equals 14 residues. The DNA of the CDR3 is TGTGCCAGCAGCGTAGGGGTCCGGAACACTGAAGCTTTCTTT. Translation: CASSVGVRNTEAFF.

The chain links TRBV15 to TRBJ2-1, with 10 positions matching TRBD2. CDR1 is LNHNV, CDR2 YYDKDF, per germline (reference sequence). CDR3 length: 14 residues. V dropped 9 bases and J dropped 3; count of bases not matched to a gene: 5. In DNA, the CDR3 is TGTGCCACAGATCTAGCGGGAGTCTACAATGAGCAGTTCTTC. It is translated as CATDLAGVYNEQFF.

There are a few counts of this clonotype. The chain links TRBV2 to TRBJ1-2, with D uncertain. Germline CDR1 reads SNHLY; CDR2 reads FYNNEI. The CDR3 has 13 amino acids. V lost 3 bases and J lost 2, with 7 bases in between. The CDR3, as DNA: TGTGCCAGCAGTGATGAGACGAACTATGGCTACACCTTC. It yields the protein CASSDETNYGYTF.

This clonotype was seen a handful of times. The chain couples TRBV11-2 to TRBJ2-3; D is unresolved. V was shortened by 5 bases and J by 5 bases, with 11 bases between the two germline ends. CDR3 length: 13 amino acids. CDR1 is SGHAT and CDR2 is FQNNGV in the germline V gene. CDR3 DNA: TGTGCCAGCAGCCAGTGGGTAGGAGATACGCAGTATTTT. Translating gives CASSQWVGDTQYF.

V usage is TRBV7-2 and J usage is TRBJ2-1; D possibly corresponds to TRBD2 (6 bases). The CDR3 runs to 12 residues. V was cut by 10 bases and J by 6 bases, with 13 bases left in between. CDR1 and CDR2 from the germline V gene are SGHTA and FQGNSA. CDR3: CATGGRTNEQFF. CDR3 sequence (DNA): TGTGCCACTGGAGGGAGAACCAATGAGCAGTTCTTC.